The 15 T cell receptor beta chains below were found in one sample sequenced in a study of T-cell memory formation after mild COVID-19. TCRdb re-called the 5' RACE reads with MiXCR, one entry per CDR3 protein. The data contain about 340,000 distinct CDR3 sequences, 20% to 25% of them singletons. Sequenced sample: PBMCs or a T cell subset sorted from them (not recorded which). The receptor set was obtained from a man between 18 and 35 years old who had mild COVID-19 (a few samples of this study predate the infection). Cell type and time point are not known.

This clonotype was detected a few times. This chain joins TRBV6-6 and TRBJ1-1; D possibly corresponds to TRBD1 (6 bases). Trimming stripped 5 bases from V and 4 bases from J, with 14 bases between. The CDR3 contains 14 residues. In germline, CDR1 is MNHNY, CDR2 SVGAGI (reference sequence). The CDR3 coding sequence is TGTGCCAGCAGTCATTACACAGGGAGCACTGAAGCTTTCTTT. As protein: CASSHYTGSTEAFF.

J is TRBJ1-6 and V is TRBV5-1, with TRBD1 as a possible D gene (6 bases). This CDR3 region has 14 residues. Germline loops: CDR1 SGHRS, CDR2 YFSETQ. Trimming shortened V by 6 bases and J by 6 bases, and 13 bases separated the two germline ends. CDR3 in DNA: TGCGCCAGCAACAACCCAGGGGCTAATTCACCCCTCCACTTT. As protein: CASNNPGANSPLHF.

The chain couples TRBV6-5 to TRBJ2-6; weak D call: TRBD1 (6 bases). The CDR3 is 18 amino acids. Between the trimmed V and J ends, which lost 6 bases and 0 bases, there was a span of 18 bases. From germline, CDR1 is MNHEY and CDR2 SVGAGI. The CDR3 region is CASRPLGAMSSGANVLTF. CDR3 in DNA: TGTGCCAGCAGACCCTTGGGGGCCATGAGCTCTGGGGCCAACGTCCTGACTTTC.

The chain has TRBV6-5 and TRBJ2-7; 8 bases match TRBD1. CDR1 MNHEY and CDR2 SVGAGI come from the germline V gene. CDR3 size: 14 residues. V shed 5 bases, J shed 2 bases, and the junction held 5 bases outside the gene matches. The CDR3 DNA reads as TGTGCCAGCAGTCGTGGACAGGGCACCTACGAGCAGTACTTC. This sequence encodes CASSRGQGTYEQYF.

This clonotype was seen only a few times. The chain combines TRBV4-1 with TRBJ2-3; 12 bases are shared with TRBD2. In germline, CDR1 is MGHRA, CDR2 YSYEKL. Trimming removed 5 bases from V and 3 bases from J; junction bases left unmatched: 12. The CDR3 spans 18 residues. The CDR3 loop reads CASSMQSLAGGRTDTQYF. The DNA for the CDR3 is TGCGCCAGCAGCATGCAAAGCCTAGCGGGGGGGCGTACAGATACGCAGTATTTT.

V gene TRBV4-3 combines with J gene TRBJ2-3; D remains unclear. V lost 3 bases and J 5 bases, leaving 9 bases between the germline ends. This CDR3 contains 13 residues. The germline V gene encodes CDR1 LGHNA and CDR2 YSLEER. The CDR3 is CASSQGFLDTQYF. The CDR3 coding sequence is TGCGCCAGCAGCCAGGGTTTCTTAGATACGCAGTATTTT.

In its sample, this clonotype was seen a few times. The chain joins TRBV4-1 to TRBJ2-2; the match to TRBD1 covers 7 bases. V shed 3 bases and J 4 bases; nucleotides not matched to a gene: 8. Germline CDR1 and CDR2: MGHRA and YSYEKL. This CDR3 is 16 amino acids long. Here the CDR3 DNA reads TGCGCCAGCAGCCATTTTCGACAGGGCGGCACCGGGGAGCTGTTTTTT. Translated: CASSHFRQGGTGELFF.

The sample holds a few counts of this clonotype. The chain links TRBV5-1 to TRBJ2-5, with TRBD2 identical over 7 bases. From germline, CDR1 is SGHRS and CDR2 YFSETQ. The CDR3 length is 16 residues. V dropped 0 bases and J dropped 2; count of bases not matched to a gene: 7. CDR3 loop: CASSLVRGLRQETQYF. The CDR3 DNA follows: TGCGCCAGCAGCTTGGTCCGGGGACTACGTCAAGAGACCCAGTACTTC.

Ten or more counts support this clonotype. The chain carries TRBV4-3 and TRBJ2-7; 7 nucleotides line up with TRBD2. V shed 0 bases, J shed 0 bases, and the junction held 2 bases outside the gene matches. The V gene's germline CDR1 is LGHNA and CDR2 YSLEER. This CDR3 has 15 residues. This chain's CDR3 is CASSQDLAASYEQYF. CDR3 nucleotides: TGCGCCAGCAGCCAAGACCTAGCGGCCTCCTACGAGCAGTACTTC.

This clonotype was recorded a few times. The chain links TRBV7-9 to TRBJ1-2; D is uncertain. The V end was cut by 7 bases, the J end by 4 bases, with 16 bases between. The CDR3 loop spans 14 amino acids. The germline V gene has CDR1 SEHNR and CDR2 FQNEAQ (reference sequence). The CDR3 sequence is CASTTLVAGYGYTF. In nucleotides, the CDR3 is TGTGCCAGCACCACACTCGTAGCTGGCTATGGCTACACCTTC. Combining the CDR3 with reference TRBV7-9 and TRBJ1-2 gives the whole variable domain DTGVSQNPRHKITKRGQNVTFRCDPISEHNRLYWYRQTLGQGPEFLTYFQNEAQLEKSRLLSDRFSAERPKGSFSTLEIQRTEQGDSAMYLCASTTLVAGYGYTFGSGTRLTVV.

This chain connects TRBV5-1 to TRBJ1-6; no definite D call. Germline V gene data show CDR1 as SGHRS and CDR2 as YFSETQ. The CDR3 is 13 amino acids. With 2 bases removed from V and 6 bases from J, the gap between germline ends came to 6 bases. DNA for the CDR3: TGCGCCAGCAGCTTTAACCGTAATTCACCCCTCCACTTT. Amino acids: CASSFNRNSPLHF. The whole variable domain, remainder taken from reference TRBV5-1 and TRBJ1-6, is KAGVTQTPRYLIKTRGQQVTLSCSPISGHRSVSWYQQTPGQGLQFLFEYFSETQRNKGNFPGRFSGRQFSNSRSEMNVSTLELGDSALYLCASSFNRNSPLHFGNGTRLTVT.

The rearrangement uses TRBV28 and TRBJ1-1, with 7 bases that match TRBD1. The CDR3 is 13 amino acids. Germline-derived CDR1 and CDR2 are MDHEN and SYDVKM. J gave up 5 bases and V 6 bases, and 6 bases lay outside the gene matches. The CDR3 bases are TGTGCCAGCAGGCAGATCAGGGGGACTGAAGCTTTCTTT. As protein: CASRQIRGTEAFF.

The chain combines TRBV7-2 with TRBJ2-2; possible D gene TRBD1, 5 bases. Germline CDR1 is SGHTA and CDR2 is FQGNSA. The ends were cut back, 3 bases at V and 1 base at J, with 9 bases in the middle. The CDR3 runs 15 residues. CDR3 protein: CASSLDGQNTGELFF. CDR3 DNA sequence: TGTGCCAGCAGCTTGGACGGACAGAACACCGGGGAGCTGTTTTTT. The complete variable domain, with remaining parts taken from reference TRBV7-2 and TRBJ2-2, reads GAGVSQSPSNKVTEKGKDVELRCDPISGHTALYWYRQSLGQGLEFLIYFQGNSAPDKSGLPSDRFSAERTGGSVSTLTIQRTQQEDSAVYLCASSLDGQNTGELFFGEGSRLTVL.

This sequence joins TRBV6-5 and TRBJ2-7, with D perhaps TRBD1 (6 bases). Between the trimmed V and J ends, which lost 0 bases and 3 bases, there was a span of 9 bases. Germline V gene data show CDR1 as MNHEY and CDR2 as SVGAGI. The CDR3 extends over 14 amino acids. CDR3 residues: CASSYSGRGYEQYF. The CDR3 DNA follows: TGTGCCAGCAGTTACTCCGGCAGGGGCTACGAGCAGTACTTC.

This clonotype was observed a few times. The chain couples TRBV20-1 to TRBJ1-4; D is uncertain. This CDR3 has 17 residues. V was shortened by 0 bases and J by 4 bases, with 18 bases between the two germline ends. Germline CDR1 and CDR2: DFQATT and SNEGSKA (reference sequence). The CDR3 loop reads CSARDVRLPMLNEKLFF. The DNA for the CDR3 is TGCAGTGCTAGAGACGTCCGCCTCCCAATGCTTAATGAAAAACTGTTTTTT.